These 10 T cell receptor beta chains originate from one sample sequenced in a study of T cell responses to AZD1222 COVID-19 vaccine. TCRdb's copy holds only in-frame clones and misses some; the assay was immunoSEQ multiplex PCR. The data contain about 140,000 clones, 92% of them singletons. The sequencing here drew on peripheral blood, taken 28 days after the second AZD1222 dose. These receptors came from an adult who received the AZD1222 COVID-19 vaccine.

This clone came up once. The rearrangement joins TRBV11-3 to TRBJ2-2; 7 nucleotides align to TRBD1. CDR3 length equals 16 residues. The J segment lost 2 bases and the V segment lost 2 bases, leaving 5 bases of the junction unmatched. Germline V gene data show CDR1 as SGHNT and CDR2 as YENEEA. The chain's CDR3 is CASSLRGQINTGELFF. DNA for the CDR3: TGTGCCAGCAGCTTAAGGGGACAGATAAACACCGGGGAGCTGTTTTTT. The variable domain in full, completed from reference TRBV11-3 and TRBJ2-2, reads EAGVVQSPRYKIIEKKQPVAFWCNPISGHNTLYWYLQNLGQGPELLIRYENEEAVDDSQLPKDRFSAERLKGVDSTLKIQPAELGDSAVYLCASSLRGQINTGELFFGEGSRLTVL.

The V gene is TRBV6-2 or TRBV6-3, the J gene TRBJ2-4; 7 bases line up with TRBD2. Germline values: CDR1 MNHEY, CDR2 SVGEGT. This CDR3 contains 17 residues. V lost 0 bases and J lost 7; bases outside the gene matches: 12. The CDR3 reads CASSYSVNRGGVNIQYF. The CDR3 DNA reads TGTGCCAGCAGTTACTCTGTCAACCGGGGAGGGGTGAACATTCAGTACTTC.

The genes are TRBV4-1 and TRBJ1-2; 8 nucleotides agree with TRBD1. V was pared by 1 base and J by 6 bases, with 7 bases of the junction left unmatched. The CDR3 is 15 residues long. Looked up from germline, CDR1 is MGHRA and CDR2 is YSYEKL. CDR3 residues: CASSQGTGKDNGYTF. DNA of the CDR3: TGCGCCAGCAGCCAAGGGACAGGGAAAGATAATGGCTACACCTTC.

V usage is TRBV29-1 and J usage is TRBJ1-2; 9 bases are shared with TRBD1. J gave up 8 bases and V 6 bases, and 16 bases lay outside the gene matches. Germline CDR1 reads SQVTM; CDR2 reads ANQGSEA. The CDR3 length is 15 residues. CDR3 bases: TGCAGCGTCGGTGGGAGGGGACAGGGTTTGCGGGGCTACACCTTC. Translation gives CSVGGRGQGLRGYTF. The variable domain in full, with the rest retrieved from reference TRBV29-1 and TRBJ1-2, is SAVISQKPSRDICQRGTSLTIQCQVDSQVTMMFWYRQQPGQSLTLIATANQGSEATYESGFVIDKFPISRPNLTFSTLTVSNMSPEDSSIYLCSVGGRGQGLRGYTFGSGTRLTVV.

The chain employs TRBV7-2 and TRBJ2-7; weak D call: TRBD2 (6 bases). The CDR3 length is 16 residues. V lost 1 base to trimming and J lost 2 bases, with 15 bases between them. The germline CDR1 and CDR2 sequences are SGHTA and FQGNSA. The CDR3 sequence: CASSLGGGGGPYEQYF. The CDR3 region has the DNA TGTGCCAGCAGCTTAGGGGGAGGAGGCGGACCCTACGAGCAGTACTTC. The complete variable domain, with remaining parts taken from reference TRBV7-2 and TRBJ2-7, reads GAGVSQSPSNKVTEKGKDVELRCDPISGHTALYWYRQSLGQGLEFLIYFQGNSAPDKSGLPSDRFSAERTGGSVSTLTIQRTQQEDSAVYLCASSLGGGGGPYEQYFGPGTRLTVT.

The J gene is TRBJ2-2, the V gene TRBV6-6; D gene unclear. CDR1 and CDR2 (germline): MNHNY, SVGAGI (reference sequence). The V and J ends lost 2 bases and 4 bases respectively, with 2 bases between them. The CDR3 runs to 12 residues. In DNA, the CDR3 is TGTGCCAGCAGTTACGCCACCGGGGAGCTGTTTTTT. Its protein is CASSYATGELFF.

The V call is TRBV3-1 (or the pseudogene TRBV3-2), the J call TRBJ1-1; 7 bases are a match to TRBD1. Trimming took 4 bases from V and 8 from J; bases not matched to a gene: 7. CDR3 length equals 13 residues. Germline V gives CDR1 LGHDT, CDR2 YNNKEL (reference sequence). The chain's CDR3 is CASSPQGVGEAFF. The CDR3 region has the DNA TGTGCCAGCAGCCCCCAGGGGGTGGGGGAAGCTTTCTTT.

This chain connects TRBV7-9 to TRBJ2-2; 12 nucleotides agree with TRBD1. This CDR3 region has 16 residues. Trimming cost V 11 bases and J 5 bases; bases outside gene matches: 12. The germline CDR1 and CDR2 sequences are SEHNR and FQNEAQ (reference sequence). CDR3: CAGGQGASRRTGELFF. The DNA for the CDR3 is TGTGCCGGGGGACAGGGGGCTTCGAGGAGAACCGGGGAGCTGTTTTTT.

J is TRBJ1-3 and V is TRBV5-1; D unclear. The V and J ends lost 0 bases and 0 bases respectively, with 19 bases between them. CDR1 and CDR2 (germline): SGHRS, YFSETQ. The CDR3 extends over 19 amino acids. CDR3 in DNA: TGCGCCAGCAGCTTGGACGGCAGAACGACTCCGAGCTCTGGAAACACCATATATTTT. It codes for CASSLDGRTTPSSGNTIYF.

V usage is TRBV7-8 and J usage is TRBJ1-5, with D unresolved. This CDR3 region has 13 residues. Trimming left V 7 bases short and J 4 bases short, with 11 bases between. Germline CDR1 SGHVS, CDR2 FQNEAQ. Here the CDR3 DNA reads TGTGCCAGCACCCGAATAGGGAATCAGCCCCAGCATTTT. It specifies CASTRIGNQPQHF.